This T cell receptor beta chain appears in the sequencing data of a study of OX40 agonist ivuxolimab in advanced cancers. As for this clone: What it recognizes is unknown.

The CDR3 sequence is 13 residues long. V lost 3 bases and J lost 7; bases outside the gene matches: 2. Per germline, CDR1 LNHDA and CDR2 SQIVND (reference sequence). Assay: immunoSEQ multiplex PCR; the TCRdb copy retains only in-frame clones and omits some. Of some 70,000 clones in the sample, 80% to 90% were seen once. Study-level points and caveats: Low clonal expansion, among the lowest seen, marked partial responders at 0.1-3.0 mg/kg.

The sample here was CD4+ or CD8+ T cells sorted from blood, taken in a trial of the OX40 agonist ivuxolimab. The chain employs TRBV19 and TRBJ1-2; 10 bases line up with TRBD1. The receptor was derived from an adult with an advanced solid tumor such as melanoma, head and neck, liver or kidney cancer. CDR3 DNA: TGTGCCAGTAGTATGGGACAGGGGATTGGCTACACCTTC. Encoded protein: CASSMGQGIGYTF. The whole variable domain, remainder taken from reference TRBV19 and TRBJ1-2, is DGGITQSPKYLFRKEGQNVTLSCEQNLNHDAMYWYRQDPGQGLRLIYYSQIVNDFQKGDIAEGYSVSREKKESFPLTVTSAQKNPTAFYLCASSMGQGIGYTFGSGTRLTVV.